The 19 T cell receptor beta chains below were found in one sample sequenced in a study of blood T cells in healthy people across ages. The second PCR ran 7 to 11 cycles with a sample-barcoded 5' primer and J-beta primers. MiXCR was run by TCRdb on the 5' RACE reads, yielding one entry per CDR3 protein. The sample has about 1.6 million distinct CDR3 sequences; roughly 30% are singletons. Sequenced input: blood. The receptors shown here come from a woman aged 25 to 39 in good health.

CDR3 sequence reads: CSARAPQGSYEQYF. The CDR3 DNA sequence: TGCAGTGCTAGGGCACCACAGGGATCCTACGAGCAGTACTTC. The rearrangement links TRBV20-1 to TRBJ2-7; weak D call: TRBD1 (6 bases). The CDR3 length is 14 residues. Trimming removed 3 bases at V and 1 base at J, with 13 bases between. Looked up from germline, CDR1 is DFQATT and CDR2 is SNEGSKA (reference sequence).

The rearrangement links TRBV15 to TRBJ2-7; 9 bases match TRBD1. Trimming at V came to 1 base and at J to 5 bases, leaving 12 bases not matched to a gene. The germline CDR1 and CDR2 sequences are LNHNV and YYDKDF (reference sequence). This CDR3 has 17 amino acids. The CDR3 sequence: CATSRVGQGSLGNEQYF. CDR3 in DNA: TGTGCCACCAGCAGAGTCGGACAGGGGTCCCTCGGGAACGAGCAGTACTTC.

This clonotype showed up just a few times. This chain links TRBV5-1 with TRBJ1-1; TRBD1 might be the D (5 bases). Germline CDR1 SGHRS, CDR2 YFSETQ. The CDR3 is 13 residues long. V lost 5 bases and J lost 3, with 11 bases in between. The CDR3 spells CASSGGVDTEAFF. The CDR3 DNA sequence: TGCGCCAGCAGTGGAGGGGTGGACACTGAAGCTTTCTTT.

V gene TRBV5-1 combines with J gene TRBJ2-1; 9 bases map to TRBD1. CDR1 is SGHRS, CDR2 YFSETQ, per germline. With V trimmed by 4 bases and J by 0 bases, 2 bases remained unmatched. The CDR3 is 15 amino acids. This CDR3 reads CASSGTGSSYNEQFF. The CDR3 coding sequence is TGCGCCAGCAGCGGGACAGGGAGCTCCTACAATGAGCAGTTCTTC.

A word on this clonotype: A much larger clone lies one base from this, so it may be a read error. The V gene is TRBV20-1, the J gene TRBJ2-7; D may be TRBD1 (5 bases). Germline loops: CDR1 DFQATT, CDR2 SNEGSKA (reference sequence). The CDR3 totals 13 residues. CDR3 amino acids: CGARTRVVSEQYF. For the CDR3, the DNA is TGCGGTGCTAGGACCAGGGTAGTAAGCGAGCAGTACTTC.

The genes are TRBV19 and TRBJ2-3; the D is unclear. Germline V gene lookup returns CDR1 LNHDA and CDR2 SQIVND (reference sequence). The V end lost 6 bases, the J end lost 6 bases, and 16 bases lay between the germline ends. The CDR3 sequence is 14 residues long. In nucleotides, the CDR3 is TGTGCCAGTAGACCGCAGGCCCTTTGGGATACGCAGTATTTT. Translated, it gives CASRPQALWDTQYF.

This clonotype was found a few times. The chain carries TRBV2 and TRBJ1-6; D ambiguous. V lost 4 bases to trimming and J lost 7 bases, with 8 bases between them. This CDR3 has 13 amino acids. The germline gives CDR1 SNHLY, CDR2 FYNNEI. CDR3 DNA: TGTGCCAGCAGTGCTCTGGGGAATTCACCCCTCCACTTT. It translates to CASSALGNSPLHF. The variable domain in full, completed from reference TRBV2 and TRBJ1-6, reads EPEVTQTPSHQVTQMGQEVILRCVPISNHLYFYWYRQILGQKVEFLVSFYNNEISEKSEIFDDQFSVERPDGSNFTLKIRSTKLEDSAMYFCASSALGNSPLHFGNGTRLTVT.

Worth noting for this clonotype: A much larger clone differs by one base, so this may be a read error. The conserved phenylalanine or tryptophan is not found at the CDR3 terminus, so this likely reflects a read error. CDR3 nucleotides: TGCAGCGTTGAAGATCCCGGGACACGAGGCGGCGAGCAGTACTGC. This translates into CSVEDPGTRGGEQYC. The gene calls are TRBV29-1 and TRBJ2-7, with a weak D call TRBD1 (6 bases). Looked up from germline, CDR1 is SQVTM and CDR2 is ANQGSEA. V was shortened by 0 bases and J by 6 bases, with 18 bases between the two germline ends. This CDR3 spans 15 amino acids.

The count of this clonotype is one. The junction does not match germline at one end; this may be a read error. The chain employs TRBV20-1 and TRBJ2-1; possibly TRBD2 for D (7 bases). The CDR3 consists of 17 residues. The germline CDR1 and CDR2 sequences are DFQATT and SNEGSKA (reference sequence). The CDR3 sequence: CSAGDGGGPTPGNEQFF. CDR3 in DNA: TGCAGTGCTGGAGATGGGGGGGGCCCTACTCCTGGGAATGAGCAGTTCTTC.

This clonotype was counted a few times. The rearrangement uses TRBV12-3 or TRBV12-4 and TRBJ2-7; 7 positions agree with TRBD1. This CDR3 contains 13 residues. The V segment lost 7 bases and the J segment 1 base; nucleotides outside the gene matches: 4. CDR3 protein: CASKGAGSYEQYF. CDR3 DNA sequence: TGTGCCAGCAAGGGGGCAGGGTCCTACGAGCAGTACTTC.

This clonotype was seen a handful of times. The chain links TRBV20-1 to TRBJ2-5; 8 bases are a match to TRBD2. Germline CDR1 and CDR2: DFQATT and SNEGSKA (reference sequence). V was clipped by 5 bases and J by 1 base; unmatched bases: 3. The CDR3 contains 13 residues. As DNA, the CDR3 is TGCAGTGCTGGAGCGGGGGTCCAAGAGACCCAGTACTTC. This codes for CSAGAGVQETQYF.

Only a few counts were recorded for this clonotype. V gene TRBV10-1 combines with J gene TRBJ2-7; D is possibly TRBD2 (6 bases). Germline loops: CDR1 WNHNN, CDR2 SYGVQD (reference sequence). This CDR3 has 15 residues. V was shortened by 2 bases and J by 2 bases, with 13 bases between the two germline ends. The CDR3 loop reads CASSELAGRAYEQYF. For the CDR3, the DNA is TGCGCCAGCAGTGAGCTTGCGGGACGAGCCTACGAGCAGTACTTC.

This clonotype was seen a few times. The rearrangement uses TRBV28 and TRBJ2-1, with TRBD2 matching 8 bases. With 6 bases clipped from V and 4 bases from J, the junction kept 8 bases outside the gene matches. The CDR3 is 15 residues long. Looked up from germline, CDR1 is MDHEN and CDR2 is SYDVKM. CDR3 in DNA: TGTGCCAGCAGCTGGGGACTAGAACCATACAATGAGCAGTTCTTC. This codes for CASSWGLEPYNEQFF.

The chain has TRBV10-3 and TRBJ1-2, with a weak D call TRBD1 (5 bases). This CDR3 has 16 residues. Germline V gives CDR1 ENHRY, CDR2 SYGVKD. Trimming cost V 11 bases and J 11 bases, with 33 bases left between them. The CDR3 sequence is CAREGPRESALGLYTF. For the CDR3, the DNA is TGTGCCCGCGAAGGTCCCAGGGAGAGCGCTTTGGGTTTATACACCTTC.

The table lists this clonotype with a few counts. CDR3 DNA: TGTGCCAGCAGTGTAGGGGCGGGCAATCAGCCCCAGCATTTT. Its translation is CASSVGAGNQPQHF. The chain links TRBV6-1 to TRBJ1-5, with D possibly being TRBD1 (5 bases). This CDR3 region has 14 residues. Trimming shortened V by 4 bases and J by 2 bases, and 9 bases separated the two germline ends. Germline loops: CDR1 MNHNS, CDR2 SASEGT.

J is TRBJ2-3 and V is TRBV7-9; D might be TRBD2 (7 bases). This CDR3 has 15 residues. The germline CDR1 and CDR2 sequences are SEHNR and FQNEAQ (reference sequence). Between the trimmed V and J ends, which lost 3 bases and 5 bases, there was a span of 15 bases. The CDR3 region is CASSLRGGVKDTQYF. The CDR3 DNA is TGTGCCAGCAGCTTGAGGGGGGGGGTCAAAGATACGCAGTATTTT.

The rearrangement uses TRBV4-1 and TRBJ2-1, with D tentatively TRBD2 (6 bases). The V gene lost 0 bases and the J gene lost 10 bases, with 16 bases spanning the gap. The CDR3 sequence is 15 residues long. Germline CDR1 and CDR2: MGHRA and YSYEKL. CDR3 region: CASSQDLHVGGEQFF. Written as DNA, the CDR3 is TGCGCCAGCAGCCAAGACCTCCATGTCGGGGGAGAGCAGTTCTTC.

This clonotype was seen a few times. The rearrangement links TRBV20-1 to TRBJ2-7, with 10 nucleotides matching TRBD1. V dropped 5 bases and J dropped 9; count of bases not matched to a gene: 13. The CDR3 length is 14 residues. Germline V CDR1 and CDR2: DFQATT, SNEGSKA (reference sequence). The CDR3 region has the DNA TGCAGTGCTCACGATGGGACAGGGGCTAGGGGGCAGTACTTC. Protein sequence: CSAHDGTGARGQYF.

V gene TRBV28 combines with J gene TRBJ2-7; the D gene is possibly TRBD1 (6 bases). Trimming cost V 5 bases and J 1 base, with 12 bases left between them. CDR1 MDHEN and CDR2 SYDVKM come from the germline V gene. The CDR3 extends over 14 amino acids. The DNA of the CDR3 is TGTGCCAGCAGTCGACAGGATCGTTCCTACGAGCAGTACTTC. It specifies CASSRQDRSYEQYF.